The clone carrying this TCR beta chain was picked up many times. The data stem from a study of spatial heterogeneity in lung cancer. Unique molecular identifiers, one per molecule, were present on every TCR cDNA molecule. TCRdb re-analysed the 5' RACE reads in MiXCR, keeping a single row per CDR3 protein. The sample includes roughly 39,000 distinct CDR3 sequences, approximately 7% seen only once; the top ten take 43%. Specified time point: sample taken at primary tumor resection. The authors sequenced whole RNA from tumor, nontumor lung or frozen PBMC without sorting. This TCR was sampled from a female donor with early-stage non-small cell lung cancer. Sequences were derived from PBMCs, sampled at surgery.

DNA for the CDR3: TGCGCCAGCTCCTTTCCCGGGACAGGGGTAGATACGCAGTATTTT. This gives the protein CASSFPGTGVDTQYF. The gene calls are TRBV10-2 and TRBJ2-3, with TRBD1 matching 10 bases. CDR1 is WSHSY, CDR2 SAAADI, per germline. V shed 8 bases, J shed 5 bases, and the junction held 10 bases outside the gene matches. This CDR3 is 15 amino acids long.